The 12 T cell receptor beta chains below were found in one sample sequenced in a study of T cells after yellow fever vaccination. TCRdb analysed the 5' RACE reads with MiXCR anew, one entry per CDR3 protein. The sample lists some 240,000 distinct CDR3 sequences, roughly 4% seen once, with under 20% in the top ten. Sample: PBMCs, taken 15 days after the yellow fever booster vaccination. The receptors come from a man in his late teens or twenties who received the YFV17D yellow fever vaccine.

The sample holds many counts of this clonotype. J is TRBJ1-5 and V is TRBV7-6, with TRBD1 matching over 8 bases. The germline V gene encodes CDR1 SGHVS and CDR2 FNYEAQ. This CDR3 has 16 amino acids. Trimming cost V 0 bases and J 6 bases; bases outside gene matches: 7. CDR3 bases: TGTGCCAGCAGCTTAGCTGGGTCAGGGGGCGGTCAGCCCCAGCATTTT. Amino acid sequence: CASSLAGSGGGQPQHF. The variable domain in full, with the rest retrieved from reference TRBV7-6 and TRBJ1-5, is GAGVSQSPRYKVTKRGQDVALRCDPISGHVSLYWYRQALGQGPEFLTYFNYEAQQDKSGLPNDRFSAERPEGSISTLTIQRTEQRDSAMYRCASSLAGSGGGQPQHFGDGTRLSIL.

This clonotype was seen repeatedly, ten times or more. This chain links TRBV4-2 with TRBJ2-2, with D possibly TRBD2 on 6 matching bases. CDR3 length: 16 residues. The germline V gene has CDR1 LGHNA and CDR2 YNFKEQ. Trimming took 1 base from V and 0 from J, leaving 9 bases between them. CDR3 coding DNA: TGTGCCAGCAGCCAAGGTCGACTAGCGAACACCGGGGAGCTGTTTTTT. It specifies CASSQGRLANTGELFF.

This chain connects TRBV20-1 to TRBJ1-2; D might be TRBD1 (6 bases). Germline CDR1 reads DFQATT; CDR2 reads SNEGSKA (reference sequence). V was pared by 2 bases and J by 5 bases, with 9 bases between. The CDR3 totals 12 residues. CDR3 region: CSARRGSYGYTF. The CDR3 DNA reads TGCAGTGCTAGAAGGGGGTCGTATGGCTACACCTTC.

This clonotype was counted many times. J is TRBJ2-1 and V is TRBV30, with D perhaps TRBD1 (6 bases). Trimming stripped 1 base from V and 4 bases from J, with 8 bases between. The length of the CDR3 is 13 residues. Germline-derived CDR1 and CDR2 are GTSNPN and SVGIG (reference sequence). DNA for the CDR3: TGTGCCTGGAGTGGACAGGAGTACAATGAGCAGTTCTTC. Protein: CAWSGQEYNEQFF.

This clonotype was recorded many times. This chain links TRBV6-5 with TRBJ2-3; TRBD2 matches at 13 bases. V lost 4 bases, J lost 4 bases, and 5 bases stayed unmatched. This CDR3 has 16 amino acids. Per the germline V gene, CDR1 is MNHEY and CDR2 is SVGAGI. The CDR3 reads CASSLGLAGLSDTQYF. CDR3 nucleotides: TGTGCCAGCAGTTTGGGACTAGCGGGGCTGTCAGATACGCAGTATTTT.

This clonotype was seen at least ten times. V usage is TRBV5-1 and J usage is TRBJ2-2; possibly TRBD1 for D (6 bases). V was pared by 4 bases and J by 4 bases, with 14 bases between. In germline, CDR1 is SGHRS, CDR2 YFSETQ. This CDR3 is 15 amino acids long. The CDR3 DNA sequence: TGCGCCAGCAGCCCCGGGGACACTGGCACCGGGGAGCTGTTTTTT. Protein: CASSPGDTGTGELFF.

This clonotype has at least ten counts. This chain joins TRBV5-1 and TRBJ2-1; a possible D gene is TRBD1 (6 bases). The germline V gene has CDR1 SGHRS and CDR2 YFSETQ. V was cut by 4 bases and J by 0 bases, with 14 bases left in between. The CDR3 covers 16 residues. CDR3 DNA sequence: TGCGCCAGCAGCCCCGGGACATACAGCTCCTACAATGAGCAGTTCTTC. This translates into CASSPGTYSSYNEQFF. The variable domain in full, with the rest retrieved from reference TRBV5-1 and TRBJ2-1, is KAGVTQTPRYLIKTRGQQVTLSCSPISGHRSVSWYQQTPGQGLQFLFEYFSETQRNKGNFPGRFSGRQFSNSRSEMNVSTLELGDSALYLCASSPGTYSSYNEQFFGPGTRLTVL.

This clonotype was recorded a few times. The rearrangement joins TRBV5-1 to TRBJ2-5; 10 bases map to TRBD2. CDR3 length: 15 amino acids. Per the germline V gene, CDR1 is SGHRS and CDR2 is YFSETQ. V was pared by 5 bases and J by 1 base, with 5 bases of the junction left unmatched. CDR3 loop: CASSSSGGVQETQYF. Written as DNA, the CDR3 is TGCGCCAGCAGTTCGAGCGGGGGGGTCCAAGAGACCCAGTACTTC.

In its sample, this clonotype was seen many times. The gene calls are TRBV9 and TRBJ1-2; D ambiguous. Germline loops: CDR1 SGDLS, CDR2 YYNGEE. The CDR3 runs 13 residues. V lost 4 bases and J 4 bases, leaving 11 bases between the germline ends. The CDR3 DNA sequence: TGTGCCAGCAGCCCAGAGGTCGGCTATGGCTACACCTTC. Amino acids: CASSPEVGYGYTF.

In this sample, this clonotype turned up many times. CDR3 DNA: TGTGCCAGCAGCTTAGGGAGGACGGAGCTCTACAATGAGCAGTTCTTC. Protein product: CASSLGRTELYNEQFF. The chain links TRBV13 to TRBJ2-1; the D is unclear. The CDR3 spans 16 residues. Germline V gene lookup returns CDR1 PRHDT and CDR2 FYEKMQ (reference sequence). Trimming shortened V by 0 bases and J by 3 bases, and 12 bases separated the two germline ends.

This clonotype was found many times. The chain links TRBV7-9 to TRBJ2-7; D is undetermined. The V end lost 0 bases, the J end lost 0 bases, and 6 bases lay between the germline ends. The germline V gene has CDR1 SEHNR and CDR2 FQNEAQ (reference sequence). The CDR3 has 14 amino acids. CDR3 amino acids: CASSLAESSYEQYV. In nucleotides, the CDR3 is TGTGCCAGCAGCTTAGCAGAGAGCTCCTACGAGCAGTACGTC.

This clonotype has ten or more counts. The chain is built from TRBV24-1 and TRBJ1-1; D is uncertain. Between the trimmed V and J ends, which lost 3 bases and 5 bases, there was a span of 9 bases. Per germline, CDR1 KGHDR and CDR2 SFDVKD. The length of the CDR3 is 13 residues. The CDR3 DNA reads TGTGCCACCAGTGATACAGCGAGGACTGAAGCTTTCTTT. It yields the protein CATSDTARTEAFF.